This T cell receptor (beta chain) is from a study of cytomegalovirus exposure and HLA in healthy donors. Details on this clone: Its antigen remains unidentified.

The length of the CDR3 is 15 residues. Germline CDR1 reads MNHNS; CDR2 reads SASEGT. With V trimmed by 5 bases and J by 4 bases, 9 bases remained unmatched. The study's findings and limits: In a later analysis, V- and J-gene trimming of beta chains associated with a DCLRE1C missense variant, replicated independently. Confirmation in vitro established that three CMV-associated chains were specific for CMV antigens. The authors listed some 150 TCR beta chains as cytomegalovirus-associated.

The PCR contained 60 Vbeta and 13 Jbeta primers. TCRdb's table, derived via immunoSEQ multiplex PCR, lists solely in-frame clones and lacks some. The sample contains over 150,000 clones, about 69% of which appear only once. Sequencing was performed on PBMCs. This clonotype was sampled from a male donor in good health and CMV-seronegative. The gene calls are TRBV6-1 and TRBJ1-2; 8 nucleotides agree with TRBD1. The CDR3 DNA reads TGTGCCAGCAGTCGCACCGGACAGGGTACCTATGGCTACACCTTC. Its translation is CASSRTGQGTYGYTF.